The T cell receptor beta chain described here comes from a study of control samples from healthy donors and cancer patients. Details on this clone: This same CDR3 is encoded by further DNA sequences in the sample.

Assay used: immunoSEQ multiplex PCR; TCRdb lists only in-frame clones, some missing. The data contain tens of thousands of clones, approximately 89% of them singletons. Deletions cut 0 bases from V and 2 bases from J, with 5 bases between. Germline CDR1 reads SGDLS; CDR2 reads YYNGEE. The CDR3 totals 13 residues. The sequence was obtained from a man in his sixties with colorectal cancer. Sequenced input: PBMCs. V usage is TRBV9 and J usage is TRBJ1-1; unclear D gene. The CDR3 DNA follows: TGTGCCAGCAGCGTAGAGCCTAACACTGAAGCTTTCTTT. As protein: CASSVEPNTEAFF.